This entry features one T cell receptor beta chain sequence. Authors' methods: By means of reference gene primer amplification, nucleated cell counts were estimated. The table came from immunoSEQ multiplex PCR; TCRdb's copy has only in-frame clones and leaves some out. That table supplies the V and J calls and clone size; D and trimming were determined from the DNA. The table has about 89,000 clones, 81% seen once; the top ten hold 9.5% to 12%. These data come from a study of blood T cell repertoires in COVID-19. The wider study: Researchers got acute and convalescent COVID-19 samples from the United States, Italy and Spain. In each case, the material was cDNA or gDNA derived from T cells, B-cell-depleted T cells, or PBMCs.

The germline gives CDR1 MDHEN, CDR2 SYDVKM. This CDR3 is 13 amino acids long. This TCR came from a woman at least 80 years old with acute or convalescent COVID-19. This chain joins TRBV28 and TRBJ1-2, with no clear D. Sequenced input: peripheral blood. DNA of the CDR3: TGTGTCCTCTCCCGAGGAACTAACTATGGCTACACCTTC. The encoded protein is CVLSRGTNYGYTF.